This entry lists 17 T cell receptor beta chains sequenced from one sample in a study of chemoradiotherapy in HPV16-positive cancers. The assay was immunoSEQ multiplex PCR, and TCRdb's table has in-frame clones only and misses some. The sample has about 24,000 clones; approximately 84% are singletons. Sequencing was performed on blood, taken from a patient who underwent chemoradiotherapy. These receptors were taken from a human donor with HPV-associated anogenital cancer.

The V call is TRBV4-1, the J call TRBJ2-7, with D maybe TRBD1 (6 bases). Germline lookup yields CDR1 MGHRA and CDR2 YSYEKL. The CDR3 is 16 residues long. Trimming removed 3 bases from V and 3 bases from J, with 18 bases in between. The chain's CDR3 is CASSHIRGEGVYEQYF. The CDR3 bases are TGCGCCAGCAGCCACATCAGGGGAGAGGGTGTCTACGAGCAGTACTTC.

The chain combines TRBV9 with TRBJ2-5, with D possibly TRBD2 on 6 matching bases. The length of the CDR3 is 12 residues. V lost 2 bases and J lost 4, with 6 bases in between. Germline CDR1 reads SGDLS; CDR2 reads YYNGEE. The CDR3 loop reads CASSVRGETQYF. CDR3 sequence (DNA): TGTGCCAGCAGCGTGCGGGGAGAGACCCAGTACTTC. Full variable domain (rest looked up from reference TRBV9 and TRBJ2-5): DSGVTQTPKHLITATGQRVTLRCSPRSGDLSVYWYQQSLDQGLQFLIQYYNGEERAKGNILERFSAQQFPDLHSELNLSSLELGDSALYFCASSVRGETQYFGPGTRLLVL.

There are a few counts of this clone. The rearrangement uses TRBV14 and TRBJ1-1, with D hard to call. Germline values: CDR1 SGHDN, CDR2 FVKESK. The V end lost 4 bases, the J end lost 4 bases, and 10 bases lay between the germline ends. The CDR3 runs 13 residues. For the CDR3, the DNA is TGTGCCAGCAGCCGGCAAGTGGGCACTGAAGCTTTCTTT. Its protein is CASSRQVGTEAFF.

The gene calls are TRBV5-1 and TRBJ2-7; the match to TRBD2 covers 7 bases. The germline V gene has CDR1 SGHRS and CDR2 YFSETQ. Trimming removed 7 bases from V and 4 bases from J; junction bases left unmatched: 11. The CDR3 covers 14 residues. The CDR3 protein is CASGQRQGGYEQYF. The CDR3 DNA sequence: TGCGCCAGCGGTCAGCGCCAGGGAGGGTACGAGCAGTACTTC.

V and J are TRBV9 and TRBJ2-1, with 10 bases fitting TRBD2. The CDR3 sequence is 15 residues long. Germline values: CDR1 SGDLS, CDR2 YYNGEE. Germline trimming cut 4 bases from V and 1 base from J; bases unmatched to any gene: 2. The CDR3 spells CASSPLAGSYNEQFF. CDR3 in DNA: TGTGCCAGCAGCCCACTAGCGGGGTCCTACAATGAGCAGTTCTTC.

This clone occurred once. The CDR3 nucleotides read TGCAGCGGGGGGACAGGGGGCCAAGAGACCCAGTACTTC. This encodes CSGGTGGQETQYF. The chain couples TRBV29-1 to TRBJ2-5; 11 bases are a match to TRBD1. The germline gives CDR1 SQVTM, CDR2 ANQGSEA. The trim removed 7 bases at V and 1 base at J, leaving 2 bases unmatched. The CDR3 is 13 residues long.

The genes are TRBV4-3 and TRBJ2-3; D is ambiguous. The CDR3 sequence is 14 residues long. Germline V gives CDR1 LGHNA, CDR2 YSLEER. Trimming shortened V by 4 bases and J by 6 bases, and 14 bases separated the two germline ends. The DNA for the CDR3 is TGCGCCAGCAGCCGACGTAGGGTTTCGGATACGCAGTATTTT. Translating it yields CASSRRRVSDTQYF.

V and J are TRBV5-1 and TRBJ2-5, with D possibly TRBD2 on 5 matching bases. Trimming pared 0 bases from V and 7 bases from J, leaving 13 bases between. Germline V gene lookup returns CDR1 SGHRS and CDR2 YFSETQ. The CDR3 consists of 14 residues. The CDR3 coding sequence is TGCGCCAGCAGCTTGGAGGCTAGAGAGGGGACCCAGTACTTC. Amino acid sequence: CASSLEAREGTQYF.

The J gene is TRBJ2-3, the V gene TRBV9; D not resolved. In germline, CDR1 is SGDLS, CDR2 YYNGEE. The V gene lost 0 bases and the J gene lost 2 bases, with 10 bases spanning the gap. The CDR3 spans 15 residues. CDR3 coding DNA: TGTGCCAGCAGCGTAGATCTACCATACACAGATACGCAGTATTTT. Amino acids: CASSVDLPYTDTQYF.

The chain joins TRBV5-1 to TRBJ1-1; D is possibly TRBD1 (5 bases). Germline V CDR1 and CDR2: SGHRS, YFSETQ. This CDR3 has 14 amino acids. Trimming removed 2 bases at V and 2 bases at J, with 10 bases between. The CDR3 is CASSLGVVNTEAFF. CDR3 DNA: TGCGCCAGCAGCTTAGGGGTTGTTAACACTGAAGCTTTCTTT. Based on the CDR3 plus reference TRBV5-1 and TRBJ1-1, the full variable domain is KAGVTQTPRYLIKTRGQQVTLSCSPISGHRSVSWYQQTPGQGLQFLFEYFSETQRNKGNFPGRFSGRQFSNSRSEMNVSTLELGDSALYLCASSLGVVNTEAFFGQGTRLTVV.

This chain connects TRBV4-1 to TRBJ2-7; D tentatively fits TRBD1 or TRBD2 (6 bases each). V dropped 1 base and J dropped 4 bases, with 14 bases sitting between them. Per the germline V gene, CDR1 is MGHRA and CDR2 is YSYEKL. CDR3 length: 15 amino acids. CDR3 DNA sequence: TGCGCCAGCAGCCAAGCCTTAGGGGGACTTTACGAGCAGTACTTC. The encoded protein is CASSQALGGLYEQYF.

The J gene is TRBJ1-1, the V gene TRBV4-3, with D hard to call. The germline V gene encodes CDR1 LGHNA and CDR2 YSLEER. V gave up 1 base and J gave up 5 bases, with 8 bases separating them. The CDR3 is made up of 13 amino acids. The CDR3 sequence is CASSQAVLTEAFF. The CDR3 DNA reads TGCGCCAGCAGCCAAGCGGTATTGACTGAAGCTTTCTTT.

The rearrangement uses TRBV18 and TRBJ1-2, with D possibly being TRBD1 (5 bases). Germline lookup yields CDR1 KGHSH and CDR2 LQKENI. Trimming removed 2 bases from V and 6 bases from J, with 19 bases in between. This CDR3 has 16 residues. The CDR3 protein is CASSPGFEGTVNGYTF. The CDR3 DNA reads TGTGCCAGCTCACCAGGATTTGAAGGGACTGTTAATGGCTACACCTTC.

The rearrangement uses TRBV19 and TRBJ1-3, with TRBD1 as a possible D gene (6 bases). The CDR3 covers 15 residues. Germline V gives CDR1 LNHDA, CDR2 SQIVND (reference sequence). The ends were cut back, 1 base at V and 7 bases at J, with 14 bases in the middle. The CDR3 loop is CASSIGDTSGNTIYF. CDR3 DNA: TGTGCCAGTAGTATAGGGGACACATCGGGCAACACCATATATTTT.

In nucleotides, the CDR3 is TGTGCCAGCTCACCACCGAACAGGGGGCAGGCTTCACCCCTCCACTTT. It yields the protein CASSPPNRGQASPLHF. The gene calls are TRBV18 and TRBJ1-6; 9 nucleotides match TRBD1. Trimming cost V 0 bases and J 9 bases; bases outside gene matches: 6. CDR3 length: 16 amino acids. Per germline, CDR1 KGHSH and CDR2 LQKENI.

The chain has TRBV5-6 and TRBJ2-7; 10 bases fit TRBD2. Trimming at V came to 0 bases and at J to 5 bases, leaving 11 bases not matched to a gene. Germline-derived CDR1 and CDR2 are SGHDT and YYEEEE. CDR3 length: 17 residues. The CDR3 nucleotides are TGTGCCAGCAGCTTGGAGAGGATCCTAGCGGGAGACGACGAGCAGTACTTC. This gives the protein CASSLERILAGDDEQYF.

The chain uses TRBV7-2 and TRBJ2-3, with 11 bases aligning to TRBD2. This CDR3 is built from 17 residues. After removal of 1 base from V and 6 bases from J, the junction contained 9 bases not matched to a gene. Germline V CDR1 and CDR2: SGHTA, FQGNSA. CDR3 nucleotide sequence: TGTGCCAGCAGCTTAGGAGGAGTAGCGGGGGGGGACGATACGCAGTATTTT. Translation: CASSLGGVAGGDDTQYF.